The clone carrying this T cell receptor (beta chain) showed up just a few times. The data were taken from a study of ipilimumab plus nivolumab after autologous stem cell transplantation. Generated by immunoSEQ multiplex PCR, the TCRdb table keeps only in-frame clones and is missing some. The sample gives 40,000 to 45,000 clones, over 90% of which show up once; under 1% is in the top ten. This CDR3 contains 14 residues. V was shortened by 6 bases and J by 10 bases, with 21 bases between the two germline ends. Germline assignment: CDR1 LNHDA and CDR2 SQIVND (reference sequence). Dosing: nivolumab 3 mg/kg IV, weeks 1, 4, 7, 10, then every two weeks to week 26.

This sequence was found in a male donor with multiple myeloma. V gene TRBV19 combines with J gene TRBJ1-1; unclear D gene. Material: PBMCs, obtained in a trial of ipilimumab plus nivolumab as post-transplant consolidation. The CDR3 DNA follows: TGTGCCAGTAGATTTGACTACACCAAAGGTGGAGCTTTCTTT. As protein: CASRFDYTKGGAFF.